The entry that follows covers one T cell receptor (beta chain) sequence. The CDR3 contains 14 residues. Per germline, CDR1 SGHRS and CDR2 YFSETQ. Trimming removed 5 bases at V and 6 bases at J, with 17 bases between. Two consecutive negative NP/OP PCR tests, clearance, or resolved symptoms defined Cohort 3 recovery. The record originates from a study of blood T cell repertoires in COVID-19. Study-wide context: The origin of the acute and convalescent COVID-19 samples was the United States, Italy and Spain. From T cells, B-cell-depleted T cells, or PBMCs came the material, which was cDNA or gDNA.

As processed by the authors: Estimated nucleated cell counts came from reference gene primer amplification. Profiling relied on immunoSEQ multiplex PCR, and the TCRdb table lists in-frame clones only, not all of them. D and trimming come from the DNA, and the V and J calls and clone size come from that table. The sample consists of 400,000 or so clones, 80% to 95% of them appearing once. The clonotype comes from a man aged 18 to 29 who had recovered from COVID-19. The chain joins TRBV5-1 to TRBJ1-1; no clear D. The sequencing input was PBMCs or T cells enriched from blood (not recorded which). The CDR3 bases are TGCGCCAGCAGGCGGGAGGAAAGTCTCCCTGAAGCTTTCTTT. This gives the protein CASRREESLPEAFF.